This T cell receptor beta chain was recovered during a study of cytomegalovirus exposure and HLA in healthy donors. Study-wide results and caveats: In an earlier analysis, about 87% or about 30%: the productive usage of most TCR beta V segments. Later work showed greater clonal expansion in HLA-associated TCR beta chains than in equally common others. Analyzed later, association rates of TCRs varied across HLA loci, with DRB1 most and HLA-C fewest. Follow-up analysis later connected one missense variant in DCLRE1C with trimming of TCR beta V- and J-genes.

To note about this clone: Its antigen remains unknown.

The primer mix had 60 Vbeta and 13 Jbeta primers. The protocol was immunoSEQ multiplex PCR, while the TCRdb copy is restricted to in-frame clones and leaves out a portion. The data contain tens of thousands of clones, 86% of them singletons. The CDR3 is 16 residues long. The V and J ends lost 4 bases and 4 bases, in that order; junction bases with no gene match: 8. CDR1 and CDR2 from the germline V gene are SGHRS and YFSETQ. Input material: PBMCs. The source of this sequence is a man younger than 40 in good health and CMV-seropositive. The chain combines TRBV5-1 with TRBJ2-5; 12 bases are a match to TRBD2. The DNA of the CDR3 is TGCGCCAGCAGCCGATCGACTAGCGGGAGTGGAGAGACCCAGTACTTC. Its protein is CASSRSTSGSGETQYF. Based on the CDR3 plus reference TRBV5-1 and TRBJ2-5, the full variable domain is KAGVTQTPRYLIKTRGQQVTLSCSPISGHRSVSWYQQTPGQGLQFLFEYFSETQRNKGNFPGRFSGRQFSNSRSEMNVSTLELGDSALYLCASSRSTSGSGETQYFGPGTRLLVL.